This entry describes one T cell receptor beta chain. As yet, its antigen is unknown. This specimen belongs to a study of CD8 T cells in ankylosing spondylitis. Overall study findings and caveats: Disease-associated clonotypes exhibited CD8+ identity and were relatively infrequent in peripheral blood. One TCR beta motif, made up of under ten highly homologous variants, appeared characteristic of ankylosing spondylitis blood. Previously reported in reactive arthritis synovial fluid and blood were some of the motif variants.

The V gene lost 0 bases and the J gene lost 11 bases, with 23 bases spanning the gap. Germline CDR1 reads DFQATT; CDR2 reads SNEGSKA (reference sequence). This CDR3 region has 16 residues. Making the TCR beta libraries involved quantitative 5'-RACE with molecular barcodes. TCRdb reprocessed the 5' RACE reads with MiXCR, giving one entry per CDR3 protein. The repertoire holds about 33,000 distinct CDR3 sequences, with 13% as singletons. The TCR was taken from a male donor with ankylosing spondylitis. J is TRBJ1-5 and V is TRBV20-1; TRBD1 is a possible D gene (6 bases). Sequencing was done on a sample of synovial fluid, either unsorted or a sorted T cell fraction (not recorded which). CDR3 nucleotide sequence: TGCAGTGCTAGAGATCATACTCAGGGGCTAATCATGACCCAGCATTTT. This encodes CSARDHTQGLIMTQHF.